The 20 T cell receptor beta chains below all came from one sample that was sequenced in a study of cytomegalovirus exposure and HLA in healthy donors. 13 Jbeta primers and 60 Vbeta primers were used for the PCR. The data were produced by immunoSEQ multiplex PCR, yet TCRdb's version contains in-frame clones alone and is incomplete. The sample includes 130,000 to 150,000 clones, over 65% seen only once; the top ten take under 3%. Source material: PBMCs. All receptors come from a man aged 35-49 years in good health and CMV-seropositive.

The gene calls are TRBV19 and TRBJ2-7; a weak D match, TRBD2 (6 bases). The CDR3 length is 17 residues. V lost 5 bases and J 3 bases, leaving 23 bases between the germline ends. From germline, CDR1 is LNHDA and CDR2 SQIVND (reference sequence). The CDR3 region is CASSSQRLGGSFYEQYF. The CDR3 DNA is TGTGCCAGTAGTTCGCAGCGCCTTGGGGGGAGCTTCTACGAGCAGTACTTC.

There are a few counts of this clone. The CDR3 nucleotides read TGTGCCAGCAGTTATACCAGGGGTAATGAAAAACTGTTTTTT. Its protein is CASSYTRGNEKLFF. The chain carries TRBV6-5 and TRBJ1-4; possibly TRBD1 for D (6 bases). Looked up from germline, CDR1 is MNHEY and CDR2 is SVGAGI. V lost 3 bases, J lost 4 bases, and 9 bases lay in between. The CDR3 loop spans 14 amino acids.

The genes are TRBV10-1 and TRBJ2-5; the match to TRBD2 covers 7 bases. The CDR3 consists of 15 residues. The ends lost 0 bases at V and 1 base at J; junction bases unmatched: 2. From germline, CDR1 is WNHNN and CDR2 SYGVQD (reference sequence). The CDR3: CASSESRTSQETQYF. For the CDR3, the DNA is TGCGCCAGCAGTGAGTCTCGGACTAGCCAAGAGACCCAGTACTTC.

The CDR3 coding sequence is TGCGCCAGCAGACTAGAAAGTGAGAGCTCCTACGAGCAGTACTTC. Translation: CASRLESESSYEQYF. This chain joins TRBV4-1 and TRBJ2-7, with D possibly matching TRBD2 (5 bases). The CDR3 totals 15 residues. Germline values: CDR1 MGHRA, CDR2 YSYEKL. Trimming shortened V by 6 bases and J by 0 bases, and 15 bases separated the two germline ends.

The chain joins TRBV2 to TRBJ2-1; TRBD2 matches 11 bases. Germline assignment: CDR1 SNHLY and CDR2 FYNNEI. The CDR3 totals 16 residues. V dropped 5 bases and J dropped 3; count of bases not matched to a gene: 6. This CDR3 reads CASSYPGLAVYNEQFF. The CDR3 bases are TGTGCCAGCAGTTACCCGGGACTAGCGGTCTACAATGAGCAGTTCTTC.

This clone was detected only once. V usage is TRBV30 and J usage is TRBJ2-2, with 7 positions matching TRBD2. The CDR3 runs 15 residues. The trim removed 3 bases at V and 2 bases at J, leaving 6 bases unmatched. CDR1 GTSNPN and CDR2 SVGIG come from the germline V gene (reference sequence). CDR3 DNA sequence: TGTGCCTGGAGAGGAACTAGCGCAAACACCGGGGAGCTGTTTTTT. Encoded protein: CAWRGTSANTGELFF.

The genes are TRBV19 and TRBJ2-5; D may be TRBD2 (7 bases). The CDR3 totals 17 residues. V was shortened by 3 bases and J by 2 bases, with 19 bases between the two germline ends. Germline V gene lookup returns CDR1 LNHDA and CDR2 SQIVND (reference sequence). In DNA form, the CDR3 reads TGTGCCAGTAGTATGGGGGGGCAGGGTGAGCAGCAAGAGACCCAGTACTTC. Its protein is CASSMGGQGEQQETQYF. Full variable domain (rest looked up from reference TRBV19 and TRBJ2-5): DGGITQSPKYLFRKEGQNVTLSCEQNLNHDAMYWYRQDPGQGLRLIYYSQIVNDFQKGDIAEGYSVSREKKESFPLTVTSAQKNPTAFYLCASSMGGQGEQQETQYFGPGTRLLVL.

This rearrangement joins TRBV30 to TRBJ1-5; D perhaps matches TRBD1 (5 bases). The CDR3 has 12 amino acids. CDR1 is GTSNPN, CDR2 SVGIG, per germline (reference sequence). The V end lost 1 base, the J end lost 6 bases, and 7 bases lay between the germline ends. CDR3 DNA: TGTGCCTGGAGTGCCGGGGGTCAGCCCCAGCATTTT. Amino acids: CAWSAGGQPQHF.

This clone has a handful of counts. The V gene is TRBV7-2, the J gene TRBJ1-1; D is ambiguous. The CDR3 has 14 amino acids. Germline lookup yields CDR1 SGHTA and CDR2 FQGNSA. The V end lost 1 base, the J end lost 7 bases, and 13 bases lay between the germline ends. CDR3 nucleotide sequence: TGTGCCAGCAGCTTAGACAGTTCTTATTTTGAAGCTTTCTTT. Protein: CASSLDSSYFEAFF.

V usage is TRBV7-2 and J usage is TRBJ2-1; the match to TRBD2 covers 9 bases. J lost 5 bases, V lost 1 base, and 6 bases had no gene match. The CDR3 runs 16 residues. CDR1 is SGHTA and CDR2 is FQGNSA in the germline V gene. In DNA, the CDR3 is TGTGCCAGCAGCTTAGGGCTAGCGGGACCAGACAATGAGCAGTTCTTC. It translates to CASSLGLAGPDNEQFF.

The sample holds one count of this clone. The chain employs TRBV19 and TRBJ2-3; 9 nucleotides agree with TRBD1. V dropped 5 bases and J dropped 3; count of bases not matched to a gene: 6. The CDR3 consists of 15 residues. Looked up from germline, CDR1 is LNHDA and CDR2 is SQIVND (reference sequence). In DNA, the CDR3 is TGTGCCAGTAGTTTCACAGGGGGCCGGACAGATACGCAGTATTTT. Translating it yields CASSFTGGRTDTQYF. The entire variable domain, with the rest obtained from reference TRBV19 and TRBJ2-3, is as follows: DGGITQSPKYLFRKEGQNVTLSCEQNLNHDAMYWYRQDPGQGLRLIYYSQIVNDFQKGDIAEGYSVSREKKESFPLTVTSAQKNPTAFYLCASSFTGGRTDTQYFGPGTRLTVL.

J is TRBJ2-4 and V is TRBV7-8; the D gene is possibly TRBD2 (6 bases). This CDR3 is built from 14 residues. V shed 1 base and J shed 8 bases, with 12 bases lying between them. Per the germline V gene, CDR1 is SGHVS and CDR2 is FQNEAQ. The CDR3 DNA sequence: TGTGCCAGCAGCTTAGGCCGGGGGACGGACATTCAGTACTTC. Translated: CASSLGRGTDIQYF. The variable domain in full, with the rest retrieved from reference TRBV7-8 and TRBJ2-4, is GAGVSQSPRYKVAKRGQDVALRCDPISGHVSLFWYQQALGQGPEFLTYFQNEAQLDKSGLPSDRFFAERPEGSVSTLKIQRTQQEDSAVYLCASSLGRGTDIQYFGAGTRLSVL.

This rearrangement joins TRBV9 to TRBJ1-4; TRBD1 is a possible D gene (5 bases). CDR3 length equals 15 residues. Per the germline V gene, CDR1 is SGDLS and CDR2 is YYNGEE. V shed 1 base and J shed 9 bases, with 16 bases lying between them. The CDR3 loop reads CASSVNTGLGQKLFF. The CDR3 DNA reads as TGTGCCAGCAGCGTAAATACAGGCCTTGGACAAAAACTGTTTTTT.

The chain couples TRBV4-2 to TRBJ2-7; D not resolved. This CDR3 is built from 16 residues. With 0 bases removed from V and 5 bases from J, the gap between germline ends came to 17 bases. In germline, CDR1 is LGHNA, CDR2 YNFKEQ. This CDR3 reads CASSQDGSSPPHEQYF. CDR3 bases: TGTGCCAGCAGCCAAGACGGGTCGTCCCCCCCTCACGAGCAGTACTTC.

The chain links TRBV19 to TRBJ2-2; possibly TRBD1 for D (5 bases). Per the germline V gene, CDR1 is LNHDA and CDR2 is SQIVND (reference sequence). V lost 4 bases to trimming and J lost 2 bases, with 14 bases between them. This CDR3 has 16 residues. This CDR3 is CASSKNQGSNTGELFF. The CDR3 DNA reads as TGTGCCAGTAGTAAGAACCAGGGATCTAACACCGGGGAGCTGTTTTTT.

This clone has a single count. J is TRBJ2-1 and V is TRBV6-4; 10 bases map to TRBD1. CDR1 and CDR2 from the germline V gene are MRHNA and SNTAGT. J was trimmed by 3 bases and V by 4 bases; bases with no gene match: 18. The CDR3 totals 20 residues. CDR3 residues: CASSGSRDRGAGGCYNEQFF. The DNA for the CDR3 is TGTGCCAGCAGTGGGTCTCGGGACAGGGGTGCGGGAGGTTGCTACAATGAGCAGTTCTTC.

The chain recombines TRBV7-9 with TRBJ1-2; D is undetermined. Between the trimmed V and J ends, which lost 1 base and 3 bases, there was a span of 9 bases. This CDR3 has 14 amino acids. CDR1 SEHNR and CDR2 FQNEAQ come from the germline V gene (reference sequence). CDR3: CASSLEFGDYGYTF. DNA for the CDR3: TGTGCCAGCAGCTTAGAATTCGGTGACTATGGCTACACCTTC.

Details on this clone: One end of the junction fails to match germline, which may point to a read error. CDR3 sequence (DNA): TGTTCCAGCAGCTTTCTGGCTTCCGAGCAGTTCTTC. This codes for CSSSFLASEQFF. This chain connects TRBV7-9 to TRBJ2-1, with D unclear. This CDR3 region has 12 residues. Germline CDR1 and CDR2: SEHNR and FQNEAQ (reference sequence).

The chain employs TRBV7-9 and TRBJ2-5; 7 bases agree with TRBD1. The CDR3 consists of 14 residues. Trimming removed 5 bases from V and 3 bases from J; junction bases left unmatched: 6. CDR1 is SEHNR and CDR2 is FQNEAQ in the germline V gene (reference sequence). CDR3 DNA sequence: TGTGCCAGCAGCCATCCAGACAGGGAAGAGACCCAGTACTTC. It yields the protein CASSHPDREETQYF. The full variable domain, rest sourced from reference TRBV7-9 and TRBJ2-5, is DTGVSQNPRHKITKRGQNVTFRCDPISEHNRLYWYRQTLGQGPEFLTYFQNEAQLEKSRLLSDRFSAERPKGSFSTLEIQRTEQGDSAMYLCASSHPDREETQYFGPGTRLLVL.

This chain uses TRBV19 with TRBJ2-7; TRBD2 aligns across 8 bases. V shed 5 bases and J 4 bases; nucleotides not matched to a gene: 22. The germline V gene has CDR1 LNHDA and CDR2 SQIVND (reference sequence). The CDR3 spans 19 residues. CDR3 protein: CASSPPLRREDTVRYEQYF. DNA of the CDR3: TGTGCCAGTAGTCCGCCCCTCCGGCGGGAGGACACAGTCCGTTACGAGCAGTACTTC.